The 20 T cell receptor beta chains reported below all come from one sample, sequenced in a study of cytomegalovirus exposure and HLA in healthy donors. The table came from immunoSEQ multiplex PCR; TCRdb's copy has only in-frame clones and leaves some out. The repertoire includes a few hundred thousand clones, around nine tenths of them detected once, and roughly 1% sits in the top ten. Sequenced: PBMCs. The source is a woman under 30 in good health and CMV-seronegative.

The chain employs TRBV5-1 and TRBJ1-5, with D possibly matching TRBD1 (5 bases). V lost 0 bases to trimming and J lost 5 bases, with 12 bases between them. The V gene's germline CDR1 is SGHRS and CDR2 YFSETQ. This CDR3 has 15 residues. CDR3 amino acids: CASSLEGAGDQPQHF. CDR3 DNA sequence: TGCGCCAGCAGCTTGGAAGGGGCGGGGGATCAGCCCCAGCATTTT.

This chain uses TRBV29-1 with TRBJ1-3, with 11 bases lining up with TRBD1. This CDR3 has 15 residues. CDR1 SQVTM and CDR2 ANQGSEA come from the germline V gene. Unmatched junction bases numbered 6, after V lost 7 bases and J lost 1 base. CDR3 in amino acids: CSARTGGVSGNTIYF. CDR3 DNA sequence: TGCAGCGCCCGGACAGGGGGCGTATCTGGAAACACCATATATTTT.

The chain combines TRBV6-5 with TRBJ2-7; 7 positions match TRBD1. From germline, CDR1 is MNHEY and CDR2 SVGAGI. This CDR3 has 15 amino acids. With V trimmed by 5 bases and J by 1 base, 8 bases remained unmatched. The CDR3 loop is CASSITGTASYEQYF. For the CDR3, the DNA is TGTGCCAGCAGTATTACCGGGACAGCTTCCTACGAGCAGTACTTC.

The chain has TRBV28 and TRBJ1-4, with 9 bases that match TRBD1. Germline CDR1 and CDR2: MDHEN and SYDVKM. With V trimmed by 3 bases and J by 5 bases, 7 bases remained unmatched. This CDR3 region has 16 residues. CDR3 in amino acids: CASSLGDRAINEKLFF. The CDR3, as DNA: TGTGCCAGCAGTTTGGGGGACAGGGCGATAAATGAAAAACTGTTTTTT.

The chain has TRBV28 and TRBJ2-2, with unresolved D. Looked up from germline, CDR1 is MDHEN and CDR2 is SYDVKM. V was clipped by 6 bases and J by 6 bases, with 20 bases between them. The CDR3 is 16 residues long. The CDR3 region is CASSPTGLSGSGELFF. CDR3 DNA sequence: TGTGCCAGCAGCCCCACCGGCCTCTCAGGATCCGGGGAGCTGTTTTTT.

V is TRBV4-2 and J is TRBJ2-2; 9 bases fit TRBD2. CDR1 is LGHNA, CDR2 YNFKEQ, per germline. This CDR3 comprises 17 residues. Trimming removed 0 bases from V and 6 bases from J; junction bases left unmatched: 8. The CDR3 is CASSQDGVAGVSGELFF. The CDR3 DNA follows: TGTGCCAGCAGCCAAGATGGAGTAGCGGGAGTGTCCGGGGAGCTGTTTTTT.

The count of this clone is one. The V and J genes are TRBV15 and TRBJ1-1; maybe TRBD1 (5 bases). V lost 3 bases, J lost 1 base, and 9 bases lay in between. The CDR3 consists of 14 residues. Germline CDR1 is LNHNV and CDR2 is YYDKDF (reference sequence). The CDR3 spells CATSSIGQNTEAFF. The CDR3 nucleotides read TGTGCCACCAGCAGCATCGGACAGAACACTGAAGCTTTCTTT.

The rearrangement joins TRBV29-1 to TRBJ1-2, with 7 bases that match TRBD1. Germline lookup yields CDR1 SQVTM and CDR2 ANQGSEA. The CDR3 runs 12 residues. Germline trimming cut 4 bases from V and 3 bases from J; bases unmatched to any gene: 2. The CDR3 loop reads CSVGQGDYGYTF. The CDR3 coding sequence is TGCAGCGTTGGACAGGGCGACTATGGCTACACCTTC.

This clone was counted a single time. This chain joins TRBV7-9 and TRBJ1-4; 9 bases are a match to TRBD1. Per the germline V gene, CDR1 is SEHNR and CDR2 is FQNEAQ (reference sequence). The CDR3 totals 15 residues. Trimming removed 0 bases from V and 8 bases from J; junction bases left unmatched: 4. DNA for the CDR3: TGTGCCAGCAGCTTAGCGGGACAGGGAGGCGAAAAACTGTTTTTT. This translates into CASSLAGQGGEKLFF.

The rearrangement links TRBV4-1 to TRBJ2-7, with a possible D match to TRBD2 (5 bases). This CDR3 comprises 15 residues. Trimming cost V 0 bases and J 6 bases, with 15 bases left between them. CDR1 and CDR2 (germline): MGHRA, YSYEKL. CDR3 loop: CASSQDGGFGREQYF. The DNA for the CDR3 is TGCGCCAGCAGCCAAGATGGAGGATTTGGGCGCGAGCAGTACTTC.

The chain uses TRBV2 and TRBJ2-2; 8 bases map to TRBD1. The V gene end was trimmed by 3 bases and the J gene end by 4 bases; junction bases not matched to a gene: 7. This CDR3 comprises 16 residues. In germline, CDR1 is SNHLY, CDR2 FYNNEI. The CDR3 region has the DNA TGTGCCAGCAGTGAGGCAGGGGGCAAGGGCACCGGGGAGCTGTTTTTT. It specifies CASSEAGGKGTGELFF.

The chain couples TRBV29-1 to TRBJ1-2; 10 nucleotides agree with TRBD1. The CDR3 consists of 14 residues. Germline V gene data show CDR1 as SQVTM and CDR2 as ANQGSEA. Trimming removed 7 bases from V and 5 bases from J; junction bases left unmatched: 10. The DNA of the CDR3 is TGCAGCGCTACTACGACAGGGGGCGGGTATGGCTACACCTTC. It codes for CSATTTGGGYGYTF.

The chain carries TRBV2 and TRBJ2-7; D is ambiguous. The CDR3 spans 14 residues. V was shortened by 7 bases and J by 3 bases, with 16 bases between the two germline ends. From germline, CDR1 is SNHLY and CDR2 FYNNEI. The CDR3 sequence is CASNQALGSYEQYF. The CDR3 DNA reads TGTGCCAGCAATCAGGCGTTGGGCAGCTACGAGCAGTACTTC.

The V and J genes are TRBV5-1 and TRBJ2-2; D is possibly TRBD2 (5 bases). The CDR3 is 15 residues long. The V gene lost 3 bases and the J gene lost 2 bases, with 11 bases spanning the gap. Germline V gives CDR1 SGHRS, CDR2 YFSETQ. CDR3 region: CASSSRTGNTGELFF. In nucleotides, the CDR3 is TGCGCCAGCAGCTCCCGAACGGGAAACACCGGGGAGCTGTTTTTT.

The chain combines TRBV11-2 with TRBJ2-7, with D possibly TRBD2 on 5 matching bases. The germline gives CDR1 SGHAT, CDR2 FQNNGV. V gave up 5 bases and J gave up 2 bases, with 10 bases separating them. This CDR3 spans 13 amino acids. The CDR3 DNA is TGTGCCAGCAGCCACGGAGGACCCTACGAGCAGTACTTC. Translation gives CASSHGGPYEQYF.

The gene calls are TRBV2 and TRBJ1-1; 8 bases line up with TRBD1. After removal of 3 bases from V and 0 bases from J, the junction contained 6 bases not matched to a gene. This CDR3 contains 16 residues. Germline V gene data show CDR1 as SNHLY and CDR2 as FYNNEI. The CDR3 reads CASSDGQGRVNTEAFF. The CDR3 DNA reads as TGTGCCAGCAGTGATGGACAGGGAAGAGTGAACACTGAAGCTTTCTTT. Using reference TRBV2 and TRBJ1-1 for the parts outside the CDR3, the full variable domain is EPEVTQTPSHQVTQMGQEVILRCVPISNHLYFYWYRQILGQKVEFLVSFYNNEISEKSEIFDDQFSVERPDGSNFTLKIRSTKLEDSAMYFCASSDGQGRVNTEAFFGQGTRLTVV.

The chain employs TRBV5-4 and TRBJ2-3; D unclear. The V gene lost 5 bases and the J gene lost 6 bases, with 7 bases spanning the gap. The germline V gene has CDR1 SGHNT and CDR2 YYREEE (reference sequence). The CDR3 sequence is 11 residues long. The CDR3 reads CASRASDTQYF. CDR3 in DNA: TGTGCCAGCAGAGCGTCTGATACGCAGTATTTT. Supplemented by reference TRBV5-4 and TRBJ2-3, the full variable domain reads ETGVTQSPTHLIKTRGQQVTLRCSSQSGHNTVSWYQQALGQGPQFIFQYYREEENGRGNFPPRFSGLQFPNYSSELNVNALELDDSALYLCASRASDTQYFGPGTRLTVL.

V is TRBV5-4 and J is TRBJ1-1; no reliable D call. The CDR3 covers 15 residues. The germline V gene has CDR1 SGHNT and CDR2 YYREEE (reference sequence). V was clipped by 4 bases and J by 1 base, with 14 bases between them. The CDR3 sequence: CASSNTRRGNTEAFF. CDR3 coding DNA: TGTGCCAGCAGCAATACTCGACGGGGGAACACTGAAGCTTTCTTT.

This sequence joins TRBV27 and TRBJ1-2; 7 bases are shared with TRBD1. J lost 7 bases, V lost 3 bases, and 17 bases had no gene match. Germline V gene lookup returns CDR1 MNHEY and CDR2 SMNVEV (reference sequence). The CDR3 sequence is 17 residues long. CDR3: CASSFNPGTAGGRGYTF. In DNA form, the CDR3 reads TGTGCCAGCAGTTTTAACCCGGGGACAGCAGGGGGTCGTGGCTACACCTTC.

The CDR3 loop is CASTTGQINWSGYTF. The CDR3 DNA sequence: TGTGCCAGCACTACCGGACAGATTAACTGGAGTGGCTACACCTTC. This chain connects TRBV6-1 to TRBJ1-2; weak D call: TRBD1 (6 bases). This CDR3 contains 15 residues. Germline CDR1 reads MNHNS; CDR2 reads SASEGT. The V end was cut by 7 bases, the J end by 7 bases, with 22 bases between.